A single sample gave rise to the 31 T cell receptor beta chains below, sequenced in a study of T-cell reconstitution after alpha-beta-depleted transplantation in children. Unique molecular identifiers were used in preparing the TCRbeta library. One entry per CDR3 protein, called by TCRdb with MiXCR from the PCR reads. This sample carries around 450,000 distinct CDR3 sequences, 8% to 11% of them seen once, and the ten largest clones take approximately 2%. The material was PBMCs, obtained before TCRalphabeta/CD19-depleted stem cell transplant. The receptors originated from a child between 2 and 9 years old with inherited bone marrow failure, due to receive a stem cell transplant.

This clonotype was seen repeatedly, ten times or more. This chain uses TRBV9 with TRBJ1-2; tentatively, D is TRBD1 (5 bases). CDR3 length: 12 amino acids. CDR1 and CDR2 (germline): SGDLS, YYNGEE. The germline V and J ends were trimmed by 3 bases and 8 bases, with 11 bases remaining between them. The CDR3 nucleotides read TGTGCCAGCAGCGGCTCCAGGGAGGGCTACACCTTC. Translated, it gives CASSGSREGYTF.

Ten or more counts support this clonotype. The chain has TRBV24-1 and TRBJ2-5; 16 bases match TRBD2. The CDR3 has 18 amino acids. The germline V gene encodes CDR1 KGHDR and CDR2 SFDVKD. V was clipped by 4 bases and J by 2 bases; unmatched bases: 6. The CDR3 sequence is CATSEGGLAGGRQETQYF. The CDR3 nucleotides are TGTGCCACCAGTGAGGGGGGACTAGCGGGAGGGCGGCAAGAGACCCAGTACTTC.

This clonotype came up many times. V is TRBV7-2 and J is TRBJ2-6; D remains ambiguous. Between the trimmed V and J ends, which lost 2 bases and 0 bases, there was a span of 5 bases. This CDR3 region has 15 residues. Germline-derived CDR1 and CDR2 are SGHTA and FQGNSA. The CDR3 loop is CASSLNPSGANVLTF. The CDR3 DNA sequence: TGTGCCAGCAGCTTAAACCCCTCTGGGGCCAACGTCCTGACTTTC.

This clonotype has a count of ten or more. The chain has TRBV20-1 and TRBJ2-7; 10 nucleotides align to TRBD2. V trimming: 3 bases; J trimming: 6 bases; junction bases outside the gene matches: 2. Germline CDR1 reads DFQATT; CDR2 reads SNEGSKA (reference sequence). The CDR3 length is 12 residues. The CDR3 DNA is TGCAGTGCTAGCCCTAGCGGGAGCGAGCAGTACTTC. It is translated as CSASPSGSEQYF.

This clonotype was detected many times. The CDR3 sequence is CASGGLSSYEQYF. CDR3 DNA: TGTGCCAGCGGGGGACTAAGCTCCTACGAGCAGTACTTC. V gene TRBV19 combines with J gene TRBJ2-7; 7 nucleotides line up with TRBD2. The CDR3 has 13 residues. V was pared by 9 bases and J by 0 bases, with 5 bases of the junction left unmatched. Germline lookup yields CDR1 LNHDA and CDR2 SQIVND (reference sequence).

The sample holds a few counts of this clonotype. The V gene is TRBV11-2, the J gene TRBJ2-5; 14 bases align to TRBD2. V lost 3 bases to trimming and J lost 7 bases; unmatched junction nucleotides: 13. Germline CDR1 and CDR2: SGHAT and FQNNGV. The CDR3 length is 18 residues. The DNA of the CDR3 is TGTGCCAGCAGCTTCCGGACTAGCGGGAGGCCGGGGGTGGCGACCCAGTACTTC. It yields the protein CASSFRTSGRPGVATQYF.

This CDR3 is CASSSSGRVGETQYF. The CDR3 DNA reads as TGTGCCAGCAGTTCCTCCGGGAGGGTCGGAGAGACCCAGTACTTC. The J gene is TRBJ2-5, the V gene TRBV6-5; 8 bases agree with TRBD2. The CDR3 loop spans 15 amino acids. Per germline, CDR1 MNHEY and CDR2 SVGAGI. V gave up 4 bases and J gave up 4 bases; unmatched junction bases: 8.

This clonotype was counted a few times. The chain has TRBV2 and TRBJ2-1; D possibly corresponds to TRBD2 (6 bases). Trimming stripped 8 bases from V and 3 bases from J, with 11 bases between. The CDR3 has 13 amino acids. Germline V CDR1 and CDR2: SNHLY, FYNNEI. CDR3 coding DNA: TGTGCCAGCCACCCGGACTACTACAATGAGCAGTTCTTC. Translating it yields CASHPDYYNEQFF.

With respect to this clonotype: A much larger clone lies a single base off, so this may be a read error. The chain joins TRBV6-1 to TRBJ1-5, with TRBD1 identical over 9 bases. The ends lost 9 bases at V and 4 bases at J; junction bases unmatched: 7. CDR3 size: 14 residues. From germline, CDR1 is MNHNS and CDR2 SASEGT. The DNA for the CDR3 is TGTGCCAGGCACCGGACAGGGGCAAATCAGCCCCAGCATTTT. Its translation is CARHRTGANQPQHF.

This clonotype was seen more than once but under ten times. The chain links TRBV27 to TRBJ2-2; the D gene could be TRBD1 or TRBD2 (5 bases each). Germline V gives CDR1 MNHEY, CDR2 SMNVEV (reference sequence). V lost 2 bases and J lost 4, with 11 bases in between. The CDR3 has 15 residues. CDR3 nucleotide sequence: TGTGCCAGCAGTTTAAGGGTGGGGACCACCGGGGAGCTGTTTTTT. Protein: CASSLRVGTTGELFF.

This clonotype was counted many times. The chain joins TRBV6-5 to TRBJ2-1; 9 positions match TRBD1. Trimming cost V 2 bases and J 7 bases; bases outside gene matches: 6. The CDR3 totals 15 residues. From germline, CDR1 is MNHEY and CDR2 SVGAGI. CDR3 DNA: TGTGCCAGCAGTTACCAGAGGACAGGGGTGAATGAGCAGTTCTTC. The encoded protein is CASSYQRTGVNEQFF.

The genes are TRBV23-1 and TRBJ2-1; D remains unclear. TRBV23-1 is an ORF for which the function is uncertain. Deletions cut 0 bases from V and 5 bases from J, with 8 bases between. The CDR3 consists of 14 residues. The CDR3 loop is CASSQSSPDNEQFF. CDR3 bases: TGCGCCAGCAGTCAATCGAGCCCCGACAATGAGCAGTTCTTC.

This clonotype showed up many times. J is TRBJ2-2 and V is TRBV7-8, with D unclear. The V gene's germline CDR1 is SGHVS and CDR2 FQNEAQ. The CDR3 consists of 17 residues. V lost 3 bases, J lost 5 bases, and 19 bases lay in between. The CDR3 region has the DNA TGTGCCAGCAGCTTCCTACCGGTTAATACGGGTACCGGGGAGCTGTTTTTT. Its protein is CASSFLPVNTGTGELFF.

The rearrangement uses TRBV5-6 and TRBJ2-2; D possibly corresponds to TRBD1 (6 bases). The germline V gene encodes CDR1 SGHDT and CDR2 YYEEEE. The CDR3 spans 13 residues. V was clipped by 7 bases and J by 3 bases, with 10 bases between them. This CDR3 reads CASGGWDTGELFF. CDR3 nucleotides: TGTGCCAGCGGGGGCTGGGACACCGGGGAGCTGTTTTTT.

This clonotype appeared a few times. This chain links TRBV6-5 with TRBJ1-1, with 8 bases aligning to TRBD1. CDR1 and CDR2 (germline): MNHEY, SVGAGI. With V trimmed by 1 base and J by 4 bases, 5 bases remained unmatched. This CDR3 contains 15 residues. The CDR3 loop reads CASSYLTGGGTEAFF. CDR3 in DNA: TGTGCCAGCAGTTACTTAACAGGGGGAGGCACTGAAGCTTTCTTT.

This clonotype has more than one count but fewer than ten. The V gene is TRBV27, the J gene TRBJ2-1; D remains ambiguous. V lost 3 bases and J 2 bases, leaving 8 bases between the germline ends. Germline V gives CDR1 MNHEY, CDR2 SMNVEV (reference sequence). This CDR3 spans 14 amino acids. The CDR3 protein is CASSFAQPYNEQFF. CDR3 DNA sequence: TGTGCCAGCAGTTTCGCCCAGCCCTACAATGAGCAGTTCTTC.

The table lists this clonotype with many counts. V usage is TRBV24-1 and J usage is TRBJ2-2, with TRBD2 identical over 7 bases. CDR3 size: 14 residues. V was pared by 9 bases and J by 6 bases, with 9 bases of the junction left unmatched. The germline V gene encodes CDR1 KGHDR and CDR2 SFDVKD. The CDR3 protein is CATSGGGSPGELFF. The CDR3 coding sequence is TGTGCCACCTCAGGCGGCGGGAGTCCCGGGGAGCTGTTTTTT.

This clonotype was detected ten times or more. The rearrangement uses TRBV5-6 and TRBJ2-7; the D gene could be TRBD1 or TRBD2 (5 bases each). CDR1 is SGHDT, CDR2 YYEEEE, per germline. The V end was cut by 3 bases, the J end by 6 bases, with 25 bases between. The CDR3 covers 17 residues. The CDR3 nucleotides are TGTGCCAGCAGCTCGAAATCTTCCGGGGCCGTCGCAGGCGAGCAGTACTTC. It codes for CASSSKSSGAVAGEQYF.

This clonotype was counted ten times or more. V gene TRBV28 combines with J gene TRBJ2-1; 13 bases map to TRBD2. This CDR3 comprises 16 residues. Unmatched junction bases numbered 6, after V lost 3 bases and J lost 7 bases. CDR1 and CDR2 from the germline V gene are MDHEN and SYDVKM. CDR3 DNA sequence: TGTGCCAGCAGTTTTTGGGGGACTAGCGGGACGAATGAGCAGTTCTTC. This translates into CASSFWGTSGTNEQFF.

Comment on this clonotype: A much larger clone differs by one base, so this may be a read error. The DNA of the CDR3 is TGTGCCAGCAGTCCCCAGTTTGCGGGGCGGAACTATGTCTACACCTTC. Protein: CASSPQFAGRNYVYTF. The chain links TRBV6-1 to TRBJ1-2, with a weak D call TRBD1 (5 bases). The germline V gene has CDR1 MNHNS and CDR2 SASEGT. This CDR3 has 16 amino acids.

This clonotype was counted many times. V is TRBV7-2 and J is TRBJ2-1; D is unclear. Germline V gene lookup returns CDR1 SGHTA and CDR2 FQGNSA. Trimming pared 7 bases from V and 9 bases from J, leaving 19 bases between. This CDR3 comprises 14 residues. CDR3 nucleotide sequence: TGTGCCAGCACCCCTAGTAGCCAGAGACGTGAGCAGTTCTTC. Amino acids: CASTPSSQRREQFF. The complete variable domain, with remaining parts taken from reference TRBV7-2 and TRBJ2-1, reads GAGVSQSPSNKVTEKGKDVELRCDPISGHTALYWYRQSLGQGLEFLIYFQGNSAPDKSGLPSDRFSAERTGGSVSTLTIQRTQQEDSAVYLCASTPSSQRREQFFGPGTRLTVL.

The chain uses TRBV29-1 and TRBJ2-5; 8 bases map to TRBD1. This CDR3 contains 13 residues. V shed 4 bases, J shed 4 bases, and the junction held 5 bases outside the gene matches. From germline, CDR1 is SQVTM and CDR2 ANQGSEA. CDR3 sequence reads: CSVALDRGETQYF. Here the CDR3 DNA reads TGCAGCGTTGCCTTAGACAGGGGAGAGACCCAGTACTTC.

The chain has TRBV20-1 and TRBJ1-4; weak D call: TRBD1 (5 bases). CDR1 DFQATT and CDR2 SNEGSKA come from the germline V gene (reference sequence). The CDR3 is made up of 12 amino acids. V was cut by 3 bases and J by 6 bases, with 8 bases left in between. CDR3 loop: CSASSGDEKLFF. The CDR3 region has the DNA TGCAGTGCTAGTTCGGGGGATGAAAAACTGTTTTTT.

This clonotype was detected ten times or more. This sequence joins TRBV4-2 and TRBJ2-7; a weak D match, TRBD2 (6 bases). V lost 1 base and J 3 bases, leaving 7 bases between the germline ends. Germline CDR1 is LGHNA and CDR2 is YNFKEQ. This CDR3 spans 13 amino acids. CDR3 coding DNA: TGTGCCAGCAGCCAAGTCGGGAGCTACGAGCAGTACTTC. Protein sequence: CASSQVGSYEQYF.

This clonotype has at least ten counts. The chain has TRBV4-3 and TRBJ1-3; 7 bases map to TRBD1. The CDR3 spans 15 residues. Unmatched junction bases numbered 4, after V lost 5 bases and J lost 0 bases. Looked up from germline, CDR1 is LGHNA and CDR2 is YSLEER. Written as DNA, the CDR3 is TGCGCCAGCAGCTACGGGACAGTCTCTGGAAACACCATATATTTT. It translates to CASSYGTVSGNTIYF.

This clonotype has at least ten counts. The rearrangement links TRBV6-2 or TRBV6-3 to TRBJ1-5, with D maybe TRBD1 (5 bases). This CDR3 spans 19 amino acids. Germline V gives CDR1 MNHEY, CDR2 SVGEGT. V was shortened by 0 bases and J by 2 bases, with 20 bases between the two germline ends. The CDR3 here is CASSYSPGSPFIGNQPQHF. In nucleotides, the CDR3 is TGTGCCAGCAGTTACTCTCCAGGGAGCCCCTTCATCGGCAATCAGCCCCAGCATTTT.

This clonotype was counted between two and nine times. The V and J genes are TRBV5-6 and TRBJ2-1, with 11 bases lining up with TRBD1. Germline CDR1 is SGHDT and CDR2 is YYEEEE. The CDR3 is 16 amino acids. The V and J ends lost 4 bases and 2 bases, in that order; junction bases with no gene match: 5. The CDR3 here is CASSGPGQGAYNEQFF. The CDR3 DNA follows: TGTGCCAGCAGCGGACCGGGACAGGGGGCCTACAATGAGCAGTTCTTC.

This clonotype was counted only a few times. The genes are TRBV5-4 and TRBJ2-7; D is tentatively TRBD1 or TRBD2 (6 bases each). The CDR3 runs 16 residues. Per germline, CDR1 SGHNT and CDR2 YYREEE (reference sequence). Trimming pared 3 bases from V and 0 bases from J, leaving 16 bases between. The CDR3 loop is CASSWGPGLSSYEQYF. The CDR3 DNA is TGTGCCAGCAGCTGGGGGCCGGGACTTTCCTCCTACGAGCAGTACTTC.

This clonotype was observed at least ten times. The chain is built from TRBV4-3 and TRBJ2-3; D is possibly TRBD1 or TRBD2 (6 bases each). The length of the CDR3 is 16 residues. V dropped 4 bases and J dropped 6 bases, with 20 bases sitting between them. Looked up from germline, CDR1 is LGHNA and CDR2 is YSLEER. CDR3 nucleotide sequence: TGCGCCAGCAGCCGAGATAGCAGGGGAGGCGACGATACGCAGTATTTT. Translating gives CASSRDSRGGDDTQYF.

There are many counts of this clonotype. This chain links TRBV24-1 with TRBJ2-3; D not resolved. The V and J ends lost 3 bases and 1 base respectively, with 7 bases between them. The CDR3 has 14 amino acids. Germline V gives CDR1 KGHDR, CDR2 SFDVKD. The CDR3 sequence is CATSDDLGTDTQYF. CDR3 nucleotide sequence: TGTGCCACCAGTGATGACCTAGGCACAGATACGCAGTATTTT.

This clonotype was recorded many times. The V call is TRBV4-1, the J call TRBJ2-7; D is undetermined. This CDR3 region has 14 residues. Per germline, CDR1 MGHRA and CDR2 YSYEKL. Trimming took off 1 base at V and 3 bases at J, with 10 bases between the two ends. CDR3 loop: CASSQVHANYEQYF. CDR3 nucleotides: TGCGCCAGCAGCCAAGTACACGCGAACTACGAGCAGTACTTC.